A selection of T cell receptor beta chains follows, all from one sample in a study of cytomegalovirus exposure and HLA in healthy donors. This table comes from immunoSEQ multiplex PCR, and its TCRdb copy is limited to in-frame clones, with some not included. This table holds 75,000 to 95,000 clones, approximately 96% found once. The specimen was PBMCs. The receptors were sampled from a man between 18 and 29 years old in good health and CMV-seronegative. Both conserved end residues are part of each CDR3. Each record gives: CDR3 length, J gene, V gene, clone size, D gene, CDR3 DNA, CDR3 protein. D genes are given only for firm matches. A clone size is listed for some rows: how often the clone was seen (once, few, many), or a class if it is expanded.

>16|TRBJ2-1|TRBV7-6|NA|TRBD1
TGTGCCAGCAGCTTCTCGGACAGGCACGGATACAATGAGCAGTTCTTC
CASSFSDRHGYNEQFF
>14|TRBJ1-4|TRBV9|NA|NA
TGTGCCAGCAGCGTAGGAGGAACTAATGAAAAACTGTTTTTT
CASSVGGTNEKLFF
>17|TRBJ1-3|TRBV10-3|NA|NA
TGTGCCATCAGTGAAAGGGGGTCCCGAAACTCTGGAAACACCATATATTTT
CAISERGSRNSGNTIYF
>14|TRBJ2-3|TRBV7-3|NA|NA
TGTGCCAGCAGCCTATCGCCGAGCACAGATACGCAGTATTTT
CASSLSPSTDTQYF
>14|TRBJ2-1|TRBV4-1|NA|TRBD2
TGCGCCAGCCGGAGGGCGGGGGGCTACAATGAGCAGTTCTTC
CASRRAGGYNEQFF
>13|TRBJ2-1|TRBV2|NA|TRBD1
TGTGCCGGAGGACAGGACGACGTAAGTGAGCAGTTCTTC
CAGGQDDVSEQFF
>20|TRBJ2-3|TRBV2|NA|NA
TGTGCCAGCAGACTCTTCAAGACTATCATTACCGGGGATAGCACAGATACGCAGTATTTT
CASRLFKTIITGDSTDTQYF
>14|TRBJ2-1|TRBV7-2|NA|NA
TGTGCCAGCAGCTTACGGGGCTCCTACAATGAGCAGTTCTTC
CASSLRGSYNEQFF
>17|TRBJ2-3|TRBV28|NA|TRBD2
TGTGCCAGCAGTCCGACGCGAGGGGCTAGCGGGTCGGATACGCAGTATTTT
CASSPTRGASGSDTQYF
>18|TRBJ1-1|TRBV4-2|NA|TRBD1
TGTGCCAGCAGCCTAGGAATATTCGGGACAGCTCAGAACACTGAAGCTTTCTTT
CASSLGIFGTAQNTEAFF
>10|TRBJ2-7|TRBV7-9|NA|NA
TGTGCCACGCAAGACAGGGAGCAGTACTTC
CATQDREQYF
>16|TRBJ2-7|TRBV6-1|NA|TRBD2
TGTGCCAGCAGTGAAATCTTTCGGCTAGCGGGGACCGAGCAGTACTTC
CASSEIFRLAGTEQYF
>16|TRBJ1-4|TRBV6-6|NA|TRBD1
TGTGCCAGCAGTTACCTTACGCCGGGACAGGGTGAAAAACTGTTTTTT
CASSYLTPGQGEKLFF
>14|TRBJ2-5|TRBV29-1|NA|NA
TGCAGCGTTGAACGTCGACAAGGCCAAGAGACCCAGTACTTC
CSVERRQGQETQYF
>14|TRBJ1-1|TRBV27|NA|NA
TGTGCCAGCAGAAAAATAGACAGCCCTAAGTTTGTTTTCTTT
CASRKIDSPKFVFF
>15|TRBJ2-1|TRBV6-1|NA|TRBD1
TGTGCCAGCAGTGAAGCGGCAGGGGGCTCGGATGAGCAGTTCTTC
CASSEAAGGSDEQFF
>14|TRBJ1-5|TRBV15|NA|NA
TGTGCCATTTCTATATCCGGGGCGGGACAGCCCCAGCATTTT
CAISISGAGQPQHF
>17|TRBJ1-1|TRBV9|NA|TRBD1
TGTGCCAGCAGCGTAAGGACAGGCCCTCCCGAGGCTACTGAAGCTTTCTTT
CASSVRTGPPEATEAFF
>16|TRBJ1-3|TRBV5-6|NA|NA
TGTGCCAGCAATCCACAGGGTTTGCATTCTGGAAACACCATATATTTT
CASNPQGLHSGNTIYF
>13|TRBJ2-2|TRBV7-9|NA|NA
TGTGCCAGCAGCTTAGCCCGGGTAGGGGAGCTGTTTTTT
CASSLARVGELFF
>16|TRBJ2-2|TRBV7-2|NA|NA
TGTGCCAGCAGCTTACAGCCCTCGGGGAACACCGGGGAGCTGTTTTTT
CASSLQPSGNTGELFF
>14|TRBJ2-1|TRBV6-1|once|NA
TGTGCCAGCAGTGGCTATTGGGGGGACAATGAGCAGTTCTTC
CASSGYWGDNEQFF
>14|TRBJ1-2|TRBV25-1|NA|TRBD1
TGTGCCAGCAGTGAAATCACGGACAGGGCTGGCTACACCTTC
CASSEITDRAGYTF
>15|TRBJ2-1|TRBV27|once|NA
TGTGCCAGCAGTTTAATAAAGCGGTCGTACAATGAGCAGTTCTTC
CASSLIKRSYNEQFF
>14|TRBJ1-5|TRBV10-2|NA|NA
TGCGCCAGCAGTGCTCCGCCGGGAAATCAGCCCCAGCATTTT
CASSAPPGNQPQHF
>14|TRBJ2-1|TRBV9|NA|NA
TGTGCCAGCAGCGTAGACCCTAGCATTGGTGAGCAGTTCTTC
CASSVDPSIGEQFF
>16|TRBJ2-2|TRBV5-1|NA|TRBD1
TGCGCCAGCAGCTTGGAAGGGACAGGGAACACCGGGGAGCTGTTTTTT
CASSLEGTGNTGELFF
>12|TRBJ2-3|TRBV10-1|once|NA
TGCGCCAGCAGTGGAGGTTTGGATACGCAGTATTTT
CASSGGLDTQYF
>14|TRBJ2-1|TRBV27|NA|NA
TGTGCCAGCAGTTTACAGGGAAGGTTCAATGAGCAGTTCTTC
CASSLQGRFNEQFF
>14|TRBJ1-2|TRBV28|NA|TRBD1
TGTGCCAGCAGTTTCCAGACAGGGGTCTATGGCTACACCTTC
CASSFQTGVYGYTF
>17|TRBJ2-1|TRBV7-9|NA|TRBD1
TGTGCCAGCAGCCAACCGCGTGGGACAGGGGTAGACAATGAGCAGTTCTTC
CASSQPRGTGVDNEQFF
>12|TRBJ2-6|TRBV7-2|NA|NA
TGTGCCACCTTTGCTGGGGCCAACGTCCTGACTTTC
CATFAGANVLTF
>13|TRBJ2-7|TRBV27|NA|NA
TGTGCCAGCAGTTTCGGTGTGATCGGCGAGCAGTACTTC
CASSFGVIGEQYF
>17|TRBJ2-3|TRBV25-1|NA|TRBD2
TGTGCCAGCAGTGCTTCGCTGGGAAGCGGGAGTGTAGATACGCAGTATTTT
CASSASLGSGSVDTQYF
>15|TRBJ1-1|TRBV18|NA|NA
TGTGCCAGCTCACCAATTCTCGGGAGGGACACTGAAGCTTTCTTT
CASSPILGRDTEAFF
>16|TRBJ1-4|TRBV19|NA|NA
TGTGCCAGTAGCCGCAAGAGGTCGCAGGGGTCCGAAAAACTGTTTTTT
CASSRKRSQGSEKLFF
>15|TRBJ1-3|TRBV6-5|NA|TRBD1
TGTGCCAGCAGTTCGAAGGGGGCGTCTGGAAACACCATATATTTT
CASSSKGASGNTIYF
>15|TRBJ1-2|TRBV7-9|NA|NA
TGTGCCAGCAGCTTAGGGCAGGGAGGTTTCTATGGCTACACCTTC
CASSLGQGGFYGYTF
>19|TRBJ2-3|TRBV11-2|NA|TRBD2
TGTGCCAGCAGCATATCCGGGACTAGCGGGAGTTGGGGCACAGATACGCAGTATTTT
CASSISGTSGSWGTDTQYF
>13|TRBJ2-2|TRBV29-1|NA|NA
TGCAGCGTGGACACAACGAACACCGGGGAGCTGTTTTTT
CSVDTTNTGELFF